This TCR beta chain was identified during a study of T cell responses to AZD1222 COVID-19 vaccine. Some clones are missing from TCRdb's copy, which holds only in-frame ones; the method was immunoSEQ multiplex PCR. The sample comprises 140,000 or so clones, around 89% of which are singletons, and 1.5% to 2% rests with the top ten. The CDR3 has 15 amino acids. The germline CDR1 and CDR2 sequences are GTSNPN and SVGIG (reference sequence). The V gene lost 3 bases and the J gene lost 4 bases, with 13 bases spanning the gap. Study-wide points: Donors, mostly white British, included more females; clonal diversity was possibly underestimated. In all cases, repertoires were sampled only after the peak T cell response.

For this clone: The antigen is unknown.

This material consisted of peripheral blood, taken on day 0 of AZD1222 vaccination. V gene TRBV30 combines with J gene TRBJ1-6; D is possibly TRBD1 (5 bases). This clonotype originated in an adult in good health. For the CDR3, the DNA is TGTGCCTGGAGGGGACCCCTGGGTTATAATTCACCCCTCCACTTT. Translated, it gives CAWRGPLGYNSPLHF.